Each of the 11 T cell receptor beta chains below was sequenced from the same sample in a study of T cell changes during pregnancy in multiple sclerosis. Sequenced by immunoSEQ multiplex PCR; TCRdb stores in-frame clones only, minus some. This sample has fewer than 50,000 clones, with 94% found just once. The starting material was CD8+ T cells from peripheral blood mononuclear cells, obtained before pregnancy. The receptor set was obtained from a female donor with multiple sclerosis, enrolled in a pregnancy study.

The V and J genes are TRBV13 and TRBJ2-3, with no clear D. CDR3 length equals 15 residues. Trimming cost V 1 base and J 1 base, with 9 bases left between them. The germline V gene has CDR1 PRHDT and CDR2 FYEKMQ (reference sequence). CDR3 in DNA: TGTGCCAGCAGCTTAGTCTTCCCCGGCACAGATACGCAGTATTTT. Its translation: CASSLVFPGTDTQYF.

The rearrangement links TRBV15 to TRBJ1-4, with D unclear. V lost 1 base and J 8 bases, leaving 14 bases between the germline ends. Germline loops: CDR1 LNHNV, CDR2 YYDKDF (reference sequence). CDR3 length: 15 amino acids. The CDR3 here is CATSRGAGPREKLFF. The CDR3 coding sequence is TGTGCCACCAGCAGAGGTGCGGGCCCTCGGGAAAAACTGTTTTTT.

The V call is TRBV5-1, the J call TRBJ1-1; D is ambiguous. The CDR3 extends over 12 amino acids. From germline, CDR1 is SGHRS and CDR2 YFSETQ. Trimming cost V 4 bases and J 7 bases, with 11 bases left between them. The CDR3 here is CASSPGRDEAFF. CDR3 nucleotides: TGCGCCAGCAGCCCCGGACGGGATGAAGCTTTCTTT.

The genes are TRBV9 and TRBJ2-2, with a tentative D call TRBD1 (6 bases). CDR1 and CDR2 from the germline V gene are SGDLS and YYNGEE. The CDR3 is made up of 16 amino acids. The ends were cut back, 0 bases at V and 3 bases at J, with 12 bases in the middle. The CDR3, as DNA: TGTGCCAGCAGCGTAGGAGGGGGTTTGGACACCGGGGAGCTGTTTTTT. This gives the protein CASSVGGGLDTGELFF.

This sequence joins TRBV6-5 and TRBJ2-3, with 10 bases that match TRBD2. CDR3 size: 16 residues. The V gene end was trimmed by 3 bases and the J gene end by 3 bases; junction bases not matched to a gene: 6. CDR1 and CDR2 from the germline V gene are MNHEY and SVGAGI. CDR3 DNA sequence: TGTGCCAGCAGTTATCTAGCGGGAGACTTAACAGATACGCAGTATTTT. Residues: CASSYLAGDLTDTQYF.

The chain recombines TRBV30 with TRBJ2-5; TRBD1 aligns across 7 bases. This CDR3 comprises 13 residues. CDR1 GTSNPN and CDR2 SVGIG come from the germline V gene (reference sequence). The junction had 7 bases not matched to a gene; V was cut back by 4 bases and J by 5 bases. CDR3 sequence: CAWTGQPHETQYF. The DNA of the CDR3 is TGTGCCTGGACGGGACAGCCCCATGAGACCCAGTACTTC.

This chain connects TRBV30 to TRBJ2-7; D not resolved. From germline, CDR1 is GTSNPN and CDR2 SVGIG (reference sequence). V was pared by 0 bases and J by 3 bases, with 9 bases between. The CDR3 sequence is 13 residues long. CDR3 nucleotides: TGTGCCTGGAGTGTAAATGCGTACTACGAGCAGTACTTC. Translation gives CAWSVNAYYEQYF.

The CDR3, as DNA: TGTGCCAGCAGCCAAGTCCTAGCTGTCGGTGAGCAGTTCTTC. Protein product: CASSQVLAVGEQFF. The chain combines TRBV4-2 with TRBJ2-1; a possible D gene is TRBD2 (5 bases). The CDR3 runs to 14 residues. Trimming removed 1 base from V and 9 bases from J, with 13 bases in between. Germline V CDR1 and CDR2: LGHNA, YNFKEQ.

The chain carries TRBV29-1 and TRBJ1-2; D is unresolved. Per germline, CDR1 SQVTM and CDR2 ANQGSEA. The CDR3 is 12 residues long. V was trimmed by 0 bases and J by 10 bases, leaving 12 bases between them. The CDR3 coding sequence is TGCAGCGTTGAAGATCTTGGCGGGCACTACACCTTC. Translated, it gives CSVEDLGGHYTF.

The chain is built from TRBV14 and TRBJ2-3; the match to TRBD2 covers 13 bases. This CDR3 region has 16 residues. Unmatched junction bases numbered 2, after V lost 4 bases and J lost 1 base. Germline V gene data show CDR1 as SGHDN and CDR2 as FVKESK. In DNA form, the CDR3 reads TGTGCCAGCAGCCCGGGACTAGCGGGACGCACAGATACGCAGTATTTT. Its translation is CASSPGLAGRTDTQYF. Filled out from reference TRBV14 and TRBJ2-3, the complete variable domain reads EAGVTQFPSHSVIEKGQTVTLRCDPISGHDNLYWYRRVMGKEIKFLLHFVKESKQDESGMPNNRFLAERTGGTYSTLKVQPAELEDSGVYFCASSPGLAGRTDTQYFGPGTRLTVL.

This chain connects TRBV11-2 to TRBJ2-6; 8 bases are a match to TRBD1. The CDR3 has 19 residues. The ends lost 2 bases at V and 0 bases at J; junction bases unmatched: 9. CDR1 is SGHAT and CDR2 is FQNNGV in the germline V gene. The CDR3 reads CASSLRAGGAHSGANVLTF. The CDR3 DNA reads as TGTGCCAGCAGCTTAAGGGCAGGGGGCGCTCACTCTGGGGCCAACGTCCTGACTTTC.